This TCR beta chain was captured in a study of Ad26.COV2.S vaccination and SARS-CoV-2 variants. Across the study: Vaccine-arm donor from the placebo-controlled COV1001 Ad26.COV2.S trial. Dosing was one shot or two shots 56 days apart.

This sample's treatment: around 19 received Ad26.COV2.S at low or high dose, single or two shots; about five received placebo; per-sample allocation not given. Day 63 after the first vaccine or placebo injection was the time point for sampling. Ad26 vector vaccine expressed Wuhan-strain SARS-CoV-2 spike. Comment on this clone: Its antigen remains unidentified.

Overall study results and limits: Responses of spike-specific T cells (both CD8+ and CD4+) reportedly showed substantial breadth after vaccination.

Data came from immunoSEQ multiplex PCR; TCRdb stores just in-frame clones and leaves some out. The table has 300,000 to 400,000 clones, roughly 90% seen once. Germline CDR1 and CDR2: SGDLS and YYNGEE. Trimming removed 1 base at V and 0 bases at J, with 10 bases between. The CDR3 has 16 residues. The sample in question was peripheral blood, obtained in a trial of Ad26.COV2.S vaccine versus placebo. The clonotype originates from a person aged 18-60 years who received the Ad26.COV2.S COVID-19 vaccine or a placebo. This rearrangement joins TRBV9 to TRBJ1-4, with D possibly being TRBD1 (5 bases). CDR3 region: CASSVSGQATNEKLFF. The CDR3 DNA sequence: TGTGCCAGCAGCGTAAGTGGACAAGCAACTAATGAAAAACTGTTTTTT.